The clone carrying this T cell receptor beta chain was counted once. No antigen is known for it. These data originate in a study of T-cell memory formation after mild COVID-19. Study results and limitations: CD4/CD8 balance held among clones contracting day 15 to 85, and later expanders leaned CD4+. Contracting clones localized mainly to CM and EM when CD4+ and mainly to EMRA when CD8+.

Employing constant-segment primers, 5'RACE generated TCR alpha and TCR beta cDNA libraries bearing sample barcodes and UMIs. Using its own MiXCR run on the 5' RACE reads, TCRdb lists one record per CDR3 protein. This sample has about 130,000 distinct CDR3 sequences, with approximately 6.2% found just once. V was trimmed by 2 bases and J by 4 bases, leaving 15 bases between them. The length of the CDR3 is 15 residues. In germline, CDR1 is SGHDN, CDR2 FVKESK. This receptor was obtained from an adult woman who had mild COVID-19 (a few samples of this study predate the infection). Cell type and time point are not known. The chain has TRBV14 and TRBJ2-7; D call uncertain. The source material was PBMCs or a T cell subset sorted from them (not recorded which). Written as DNA, the CDR3 is TGTGCCAGCAGCCAACGGTCAGGCCAGACTTACGAGCAGTACTTC. Translating gives CASSQRSGQTYEQYF.